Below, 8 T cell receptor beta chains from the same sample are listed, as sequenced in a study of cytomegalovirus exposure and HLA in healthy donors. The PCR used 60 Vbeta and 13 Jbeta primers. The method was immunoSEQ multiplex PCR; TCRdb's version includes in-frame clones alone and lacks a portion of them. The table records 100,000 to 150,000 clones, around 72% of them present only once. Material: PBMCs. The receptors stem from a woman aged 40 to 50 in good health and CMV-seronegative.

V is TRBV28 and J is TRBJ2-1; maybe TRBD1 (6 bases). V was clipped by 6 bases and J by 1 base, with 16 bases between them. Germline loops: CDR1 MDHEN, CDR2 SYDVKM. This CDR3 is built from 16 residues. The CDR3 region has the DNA TGTGCCAGCAGCCTCCACCTTCAGGGGTCCTACAATGAGCAGTTCTTC. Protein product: CASSLHLQGSYNEQFF.

For the CDR3, the DNA is TGTGCCAGCAGCCCGCGGCGCGGAGCGGGAGCCTCCTACGAGCAGTACTTC. Translating gives CASSPRRGAGASYEQYF. This rearrangement joins TRBV7-9 to TRBJ2-7, with 8 bases aligning to TRBD2. This CDR3 is built from 17 residues. Looked up from germline, CDR1 is SEHNR and CDR2 is FQNEAQ (reference sequence). Germline trimming cut 5 bases from V and 0 bases from J; bases unmatched to any gene: 12.

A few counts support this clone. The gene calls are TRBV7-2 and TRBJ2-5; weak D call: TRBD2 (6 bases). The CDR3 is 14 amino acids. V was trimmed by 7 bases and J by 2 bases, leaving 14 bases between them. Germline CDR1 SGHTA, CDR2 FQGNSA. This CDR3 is CASMGSRDQETQYF. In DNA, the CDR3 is TGTGCCAGCATGGGCTCGCGGGATCAAGAGACCCAGTACTTC.

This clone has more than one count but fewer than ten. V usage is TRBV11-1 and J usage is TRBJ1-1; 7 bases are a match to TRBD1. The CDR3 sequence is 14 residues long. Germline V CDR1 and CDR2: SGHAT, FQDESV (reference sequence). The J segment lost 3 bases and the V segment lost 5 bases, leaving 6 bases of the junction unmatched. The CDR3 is CASSGGQGDTEAFF. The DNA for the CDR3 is TGTGCCAGCAGCGGGGGGCAGGGGGACACTGAAGCTTTCTTT. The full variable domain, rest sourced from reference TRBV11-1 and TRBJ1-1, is EAEVAQSPRYKITEKSQAVAFWCDPISGHATLYWYRQILGQGPELLVQFQDESVVDDSQLPKDRFSAERLKGVDSTLKIQPAELGDSAMYLCASSGGQGDTEAFFGQGTRLTVV.

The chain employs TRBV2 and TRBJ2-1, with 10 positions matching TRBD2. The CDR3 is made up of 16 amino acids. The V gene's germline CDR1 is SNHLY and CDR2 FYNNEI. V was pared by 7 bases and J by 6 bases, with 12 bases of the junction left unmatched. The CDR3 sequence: CASTPEGLAGVNEQFF. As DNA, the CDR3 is TGTGCCAGCACCCCTGAGGGCCTAGCGGGAGTCAATGAGCAGTTCTTC.

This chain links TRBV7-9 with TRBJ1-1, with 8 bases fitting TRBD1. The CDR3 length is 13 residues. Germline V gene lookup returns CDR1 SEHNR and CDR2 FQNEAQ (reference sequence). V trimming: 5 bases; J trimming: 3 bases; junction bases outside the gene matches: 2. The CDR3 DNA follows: TGTGCCAGCAGCGAACAGGGGGACACTGAAGCTTTCTTT. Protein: CASSEQGDTEAFF.

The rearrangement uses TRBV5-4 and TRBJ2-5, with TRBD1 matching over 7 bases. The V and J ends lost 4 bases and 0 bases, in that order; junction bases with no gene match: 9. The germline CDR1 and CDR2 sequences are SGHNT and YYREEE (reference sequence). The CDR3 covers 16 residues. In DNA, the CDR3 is TGTGCCAGCAGCCAACGGACAGGTAGATACCAAGAGACCCAGTACTTC. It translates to CASSQRTGRYQETQYF.

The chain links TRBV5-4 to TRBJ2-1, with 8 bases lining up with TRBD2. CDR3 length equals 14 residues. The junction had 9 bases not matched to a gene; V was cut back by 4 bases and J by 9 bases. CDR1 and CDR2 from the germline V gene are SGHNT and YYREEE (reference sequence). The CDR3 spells CASSSSGTVSEQFF. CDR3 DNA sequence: TGTGCCAGCAGCAGTAGCGGGACGGTGAGTGAGCAGTTCTTC.